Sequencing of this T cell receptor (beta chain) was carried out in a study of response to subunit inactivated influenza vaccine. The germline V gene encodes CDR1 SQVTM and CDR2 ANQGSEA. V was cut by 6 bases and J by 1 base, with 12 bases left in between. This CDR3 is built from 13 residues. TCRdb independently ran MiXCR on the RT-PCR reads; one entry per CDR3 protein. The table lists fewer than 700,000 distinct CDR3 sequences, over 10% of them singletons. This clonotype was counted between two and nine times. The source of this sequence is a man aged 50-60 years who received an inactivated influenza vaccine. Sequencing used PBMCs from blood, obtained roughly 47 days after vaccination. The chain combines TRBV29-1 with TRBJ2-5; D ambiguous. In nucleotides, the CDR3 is TGCAGCGTCGCGACACGTTTCCAAGAGACCCAGTACTTC. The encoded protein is CSVATRFQETQYF.